This TCR beta chain was sequenced during a study of read filtering for tumor transcriptome and immune sequencing. Background on the study: The cohort had roughly 16 men and approximately 15 women aged roughly 45 to 90, mean approximately 66 years. By R-ISS, stages I, II and III held about 8, 15 and 7 patients. Points from the study as a whole: The sorted CD138-negative fraction was a mixed bone marrow immune population, not purified T cells.

From approximately 400 ng of RNA, a library with molecular barcoded alpha/delta and beta/gamma adaptors was made. TCRdb used MiXCR to reprocess the reads, holding one entry per CDR3 protein. The top ten clones hold 8.4% of a sample with around 130,000 distinct CDR3 sequences, around 14% of them seen once. This clonotype was recorded at least ten times. Its antigen is currently unknown. Bone marrow was sampled from every patient at the time of active disease. The germline V gene has CDR1 LGHNA and CDR2 YSLEER. After removal of 6 bases from V and 4 bases from J, the junction contained 5 bases not matched to a gene. CDR3 length: 14 amino acids.

Sequenced: a population of CD138-negative cells sorted from bone marrow. The sequence was collected from a donor at least 40 years old with multiple myeloma. This sequence joins TRBV4-3 and TRBJ2-7; TRBD1 agrees at 11 bases. DNA for the CDR3: TGCGCCAGCAGTCGAGGACAGGGGGCTTACGAGCAGTACTTC. Translation: CASSRGQGAYEQYF.